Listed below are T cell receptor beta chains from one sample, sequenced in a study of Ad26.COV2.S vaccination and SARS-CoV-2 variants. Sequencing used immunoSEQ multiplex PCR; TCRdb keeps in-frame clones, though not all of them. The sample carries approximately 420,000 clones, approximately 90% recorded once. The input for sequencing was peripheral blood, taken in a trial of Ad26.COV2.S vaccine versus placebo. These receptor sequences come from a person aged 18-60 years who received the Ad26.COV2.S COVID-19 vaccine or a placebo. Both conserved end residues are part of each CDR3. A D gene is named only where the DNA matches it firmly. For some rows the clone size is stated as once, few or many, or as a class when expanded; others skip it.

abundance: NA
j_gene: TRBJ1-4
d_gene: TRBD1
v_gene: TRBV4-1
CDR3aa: CASSPIGQGGEKLFF
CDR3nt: TGCGCCAGCAGCCCGATAGGACAGGGGGGTGAAAAACTGTTTTTT

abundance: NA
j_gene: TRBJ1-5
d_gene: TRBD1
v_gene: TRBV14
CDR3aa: CASSQWGQDNQPQHF
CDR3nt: TGTGCCAGCAGCCAATGGGGACAGGACAATCAGCCCCAGCATTTT

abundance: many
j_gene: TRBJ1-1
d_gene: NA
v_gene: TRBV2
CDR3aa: CASRSLIEAFF
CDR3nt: TGTGCCAGCAGAAGTTTGATTGAAGCTTTCTTT

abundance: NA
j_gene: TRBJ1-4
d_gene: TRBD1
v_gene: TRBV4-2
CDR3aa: CASSLLDRGGEKLFF
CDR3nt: TGTGCCAGCAGCCTACTCGACAGGGGAGGCGAAAAACTGTTTTTT

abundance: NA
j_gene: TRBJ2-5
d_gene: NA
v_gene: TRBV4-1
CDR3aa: CASSQGGTAGIKTQYF
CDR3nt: TGCGCCAGCAGCCAAGGAGGGACAGCGGGGATTAAGACCCAGTACTTC

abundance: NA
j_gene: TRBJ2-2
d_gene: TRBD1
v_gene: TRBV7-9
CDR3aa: CASSLIGGTFTGELFF
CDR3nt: TGTGCCAGCAGCTTGATAGGGGGCACGTTCACCGGGGAGCTGTTTTTT

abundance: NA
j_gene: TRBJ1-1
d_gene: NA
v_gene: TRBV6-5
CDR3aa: CASGRGGHTEAFF
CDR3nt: TGTGCCAGCGGGAGGGGCGGACACACTGAAGCTTTCTTT

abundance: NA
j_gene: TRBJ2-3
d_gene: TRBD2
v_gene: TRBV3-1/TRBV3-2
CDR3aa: CASSPRTSGEGDTQYF
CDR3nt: TGTGCCAGCAGCCCCCGTACTAGCGGGGAGGGGGATACGCAGTATTTT

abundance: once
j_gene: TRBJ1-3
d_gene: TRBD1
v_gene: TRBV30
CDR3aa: CAWNQGQVFSGNTIYF
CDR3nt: TGTGCCTGGAACCAGGGACAGGTGTTTTCTGGAAACACCATATATTTT

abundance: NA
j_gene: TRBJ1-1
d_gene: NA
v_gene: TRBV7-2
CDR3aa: CASSNPPGGREAFF
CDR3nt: TGTGCCAGCAGCAACCCTCCCGGGGGCAGGGAAGCTTTCTTT

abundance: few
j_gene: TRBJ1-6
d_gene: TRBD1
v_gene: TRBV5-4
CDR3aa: CASSIKQGYSYNSPLHF
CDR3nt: TGTGCCAGCAGCATAAAACAGGGGTACTCCTATAATTCACCCCTCCACTTT

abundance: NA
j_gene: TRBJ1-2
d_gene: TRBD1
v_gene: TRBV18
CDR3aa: CASSPPTGVWELGYTF
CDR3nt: TGTGCCAGCTCACCCCCAACAGGGGTTTGGGAGCTTGGCTACACCTTC

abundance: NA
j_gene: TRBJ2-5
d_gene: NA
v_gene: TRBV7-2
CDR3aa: CASSLGSGSQETQYF
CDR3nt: TGTGCCAGCAGCTTAGGTTCAGGGTCCCAAGAGACCCAGTACTTC

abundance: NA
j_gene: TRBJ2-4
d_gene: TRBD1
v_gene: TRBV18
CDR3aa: CASSPRGTGENIQYF
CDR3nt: TGTGCCAGCTCACCCCGGGGGACAGGGGAAAACATTCAGTACTTC

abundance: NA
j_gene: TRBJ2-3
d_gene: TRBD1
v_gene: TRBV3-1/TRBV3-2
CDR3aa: CASSIRQGRTDTQYF
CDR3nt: TGTGCCAGCAGCATTCGACAGGGGCGGACAGATACGCAGTATTTT

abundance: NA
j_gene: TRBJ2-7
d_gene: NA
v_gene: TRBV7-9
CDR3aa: CASSARRGASYEQYF
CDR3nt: TGTGCCAGCAGCGCCCGACGGGGCGCCTCCTACGAGCAGTACTTC

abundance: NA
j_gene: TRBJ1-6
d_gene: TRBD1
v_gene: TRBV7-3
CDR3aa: CASSLVGDRDSPLHF
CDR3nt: TGTGCCAGCAGCTTAGTGGGGGACAGGGATTCACCCCTCCACTTT

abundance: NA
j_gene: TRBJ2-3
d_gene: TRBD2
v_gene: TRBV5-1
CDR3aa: CASSTGLAGGQDTQYF
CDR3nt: TGCGCCAGCAGCACAGGACTAGCGGGGGGGCAGGATACGCAGTATTTT

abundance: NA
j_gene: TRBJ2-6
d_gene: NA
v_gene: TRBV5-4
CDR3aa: CASSLGLEFLAGANVLTF
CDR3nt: TGTGCCAGCAGCTTGGGGTTAGAGTTCTTGGCTGGGGCCAACGTCCTGACTTTC

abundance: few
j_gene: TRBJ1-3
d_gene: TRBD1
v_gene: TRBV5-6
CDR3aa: CASSDGQGALGNTIYF
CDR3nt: TGTGCCAGCAGCGATGGACAGGGAGCTCTGGGAAACACCATATATTTT

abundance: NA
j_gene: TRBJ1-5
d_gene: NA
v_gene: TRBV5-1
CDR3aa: CASSPGGNQPQHF
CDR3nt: TGCGCCAGCAGCCCGGGGGGGAATCAGCCCCAGCATTTT

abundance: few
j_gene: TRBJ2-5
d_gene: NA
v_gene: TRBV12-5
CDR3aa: CASGPHPGRVKRGTQYF
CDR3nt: TGTGCTAGTGGTCCCCACCCGGGCAGGGTGAAAAGAGGGACCCAGTACTTC

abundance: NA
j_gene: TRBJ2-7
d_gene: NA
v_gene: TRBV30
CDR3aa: CAWLLLWGLAYEQYF
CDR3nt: TGTGCCTGGTTGCTCCTTTGGGGTTTGGCCTACGAGCAGTACTTC

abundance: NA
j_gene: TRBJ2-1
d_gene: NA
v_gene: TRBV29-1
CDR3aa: CSVEAVSSAGEQFF
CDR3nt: TGCAGCGTTGAAGCGGTATCTAGCGCCGGGGAGCAGTTCTTC

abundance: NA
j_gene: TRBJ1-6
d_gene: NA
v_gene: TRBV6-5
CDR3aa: CASNRGTPDNSPLHF
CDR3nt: TGTGCCAGCAATCGAGGGACGCCAGATAATTCACCCCTCCACTTT

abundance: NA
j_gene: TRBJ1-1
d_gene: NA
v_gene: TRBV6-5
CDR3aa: CASSPVLGVNTEAFF
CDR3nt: TGTGCCAGCAGCCCCGTTTTAGGTGTGAACACTGAAGCTTTCTTT

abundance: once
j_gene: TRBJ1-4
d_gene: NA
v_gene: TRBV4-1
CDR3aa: CASSQDGEKLFF
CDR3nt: TGCGCCAGCAGCCAAGATGGAGAAAAACTGTTTTTT

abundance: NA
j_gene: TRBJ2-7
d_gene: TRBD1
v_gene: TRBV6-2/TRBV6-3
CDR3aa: CASSIMAGGLYEQYF
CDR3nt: TGTGCCAGCAGCATCATGGCAGGGGGTCTCTACGAGCAGTACTTC

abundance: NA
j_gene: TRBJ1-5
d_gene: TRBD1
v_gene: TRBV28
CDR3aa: CASSRGRYSNQPQHF
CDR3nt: TGTGCCAGCAGTAGGGGGCGTTATAGCAATCAGCCCCAGCATTTT

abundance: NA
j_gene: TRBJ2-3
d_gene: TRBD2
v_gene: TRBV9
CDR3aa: CASSAGTSGASTDTQYF
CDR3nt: TGTGCCAGCAGCGCCGGGACTAGCGGGGCTAGCACAGATACGCAGTATTTT

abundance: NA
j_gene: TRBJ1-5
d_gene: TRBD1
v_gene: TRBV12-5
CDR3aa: CASGLVRRTGDNQPQHF
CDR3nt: TGTGCTAGTGGTTTGGTACGGCGGACAGGAGACAATCAGCCCCAGCATTTT

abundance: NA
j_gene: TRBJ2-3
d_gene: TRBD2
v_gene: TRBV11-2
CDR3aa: CASSLVASGYTDTQYF
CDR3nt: TGTGCCAGCAGCTTAGTGGCTAGCGGATACACAGATACGCAGTATTTT

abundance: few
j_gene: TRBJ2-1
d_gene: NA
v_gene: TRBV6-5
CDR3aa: CASSYRLEDTEQFF
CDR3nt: TGTGCCAGCAGTTACCGGCTAGAGGACACTGAGCAGTTCTTC

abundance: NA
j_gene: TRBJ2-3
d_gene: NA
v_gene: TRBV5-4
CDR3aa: CASSLGTVADTQYF
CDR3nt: TGTGCCAGCAGCTTGGGGACAGTTGCGGATACGCAGTATTTT

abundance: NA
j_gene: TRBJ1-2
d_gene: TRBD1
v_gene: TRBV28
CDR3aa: CASSFPGQGRGYTF
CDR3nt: TGTGCCAGCAGTTTCCCTGGACAGGGACGGGGCTACACCTTC

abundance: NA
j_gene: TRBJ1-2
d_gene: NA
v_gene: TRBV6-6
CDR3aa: CASSYPGVSNYGYTF
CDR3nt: TGTGCCAGCAGTTACCCAGGGGTCTCTAACTATGGCTACACCTTC

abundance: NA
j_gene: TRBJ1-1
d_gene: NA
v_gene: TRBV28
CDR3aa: CASSFVSTEAFF
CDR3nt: TGTGCCAGCAGTTTTGTGTCAACTGAAGCTTTCTTT

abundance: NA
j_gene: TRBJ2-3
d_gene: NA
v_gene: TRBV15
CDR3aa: CATSRDLTDTQYF
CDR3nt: TGTGCCACCAGCAGAGATCTAACAGATACGCAGTATTTT

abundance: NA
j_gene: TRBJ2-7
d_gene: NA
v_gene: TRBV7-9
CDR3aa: CASSPSRDMRYEQYF
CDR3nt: TGTGCCAGCAGCCCAAGTCGGGACATGCGGTACGAGCAGTACTTC

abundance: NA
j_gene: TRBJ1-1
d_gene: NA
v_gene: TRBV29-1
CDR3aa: CSVAHTEAFF
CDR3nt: TGCAGCGTTGCTCACACTGAAGCTTTCTTT

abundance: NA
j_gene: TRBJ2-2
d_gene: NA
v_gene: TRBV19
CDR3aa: CASSHSGINTGELFF
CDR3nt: TGTGCCAGTAGCCACAGTGGGATAAACACCGGGGAGCTGTTTTTT

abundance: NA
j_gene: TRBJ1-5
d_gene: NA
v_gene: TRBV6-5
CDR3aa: CASSRGAYQPQHF
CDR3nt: TGTGCCAGCAGTCGGGGGGCCTATCAGCCCCAGCATTTT

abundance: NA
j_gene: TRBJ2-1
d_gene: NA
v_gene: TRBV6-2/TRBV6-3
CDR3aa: CASSYSNVRQFF
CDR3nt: TGTGCCAGCAGTTACTCGAATGTCAGACAGTTCTTC

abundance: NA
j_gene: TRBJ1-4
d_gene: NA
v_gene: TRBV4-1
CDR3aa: CASSQEGNPGRREKLFF
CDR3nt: TGCGCCAGCAGCCAAGAAGGTAACCCCGGACGGAGGGAAAAACTGTTTTTT

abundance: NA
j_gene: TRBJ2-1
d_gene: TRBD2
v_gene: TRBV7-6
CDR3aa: CASSLRTSGVYNEQFF
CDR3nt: TGTGCCAGCAGCTTGAGGACTAGCGGGGTATACAATGAGCAGTTCTTC

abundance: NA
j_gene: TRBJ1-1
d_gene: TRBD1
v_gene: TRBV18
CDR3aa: CASSLGTGSMNTEAFF
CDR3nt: TGTGCCAGCTCATTAGGGACAGGAAGCATGAACACTGAAGCTTTCTTT

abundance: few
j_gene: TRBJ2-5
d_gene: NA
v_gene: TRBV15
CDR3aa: CATSRDRGRAGETQYF
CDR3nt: TGTGCCACCAGCAGAGATCGGGGCAGGGCAGGAGAGACCCAGTACTTC

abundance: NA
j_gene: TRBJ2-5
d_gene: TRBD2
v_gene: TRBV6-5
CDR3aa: CASTPSGGGGMTQYF
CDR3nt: TGTGCCAGCACCCCTAGCGGGGGGGGAGGCATGACCCAGTACTTC

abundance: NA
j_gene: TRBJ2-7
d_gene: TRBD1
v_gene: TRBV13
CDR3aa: CASSSGQDRNEQYF
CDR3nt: TGTGCCAGCAGCTCGGGACAGGACCGAAACGAGCAGTACTTC

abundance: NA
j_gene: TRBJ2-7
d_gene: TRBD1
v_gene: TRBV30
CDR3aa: CAWSGRQRQGPRDEQYF
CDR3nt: TGTGCCTGGAGTGGAAGACAAAGACAGGGCCCTAGGGACGAGCAGTACTTC

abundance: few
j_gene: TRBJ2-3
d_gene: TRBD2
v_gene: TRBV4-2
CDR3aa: CASSQEAWSGGPPSAQYF
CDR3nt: TGTGCCAGCAGCCAAGAAGCCTGGAGCGGGGGGCCCCCTTCGGCGCAGTATTTT

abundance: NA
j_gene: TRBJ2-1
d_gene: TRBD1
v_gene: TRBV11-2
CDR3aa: CASRRTGKTYNEQFF
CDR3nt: TGTGCCAGCAGACGGACAGGCAAGACCTACAATGAGCAGTTCTTC

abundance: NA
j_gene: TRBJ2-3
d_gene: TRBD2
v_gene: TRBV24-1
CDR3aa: CATSPGTRTSGESTDTQYF
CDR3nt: TGTGCCACCAGTCCCGGGACAAGGACTAGCGGGGAGAGCACAGATACGCAGTATTTT

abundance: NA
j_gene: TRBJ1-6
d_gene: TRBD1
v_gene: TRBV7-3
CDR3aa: CASSPGQGRHSPLHF
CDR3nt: TGTGCCAGCAGTCCCGGACAGGGGCGGCATTCACCCCTCCACTTT

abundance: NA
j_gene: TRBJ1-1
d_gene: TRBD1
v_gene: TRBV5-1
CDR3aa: CASSKGQGSTMNTEAFF
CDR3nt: TGCGCCAGCAGCAAGGGACAGGGCTCGACTATGAACACTGAAGCTTTCTTT

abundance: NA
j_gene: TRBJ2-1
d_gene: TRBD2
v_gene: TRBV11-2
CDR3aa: CASSMASGGPNEQFF
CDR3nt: TGTGCCAGCAGCATGGCTAGCGGGGGGCCCAATGAGCAGTTCTTC

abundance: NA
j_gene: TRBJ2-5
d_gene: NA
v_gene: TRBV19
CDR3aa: CASSQRETQYF
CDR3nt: TGTGCCAGTAGCCAGAGGGAGACCCAGTACTTC

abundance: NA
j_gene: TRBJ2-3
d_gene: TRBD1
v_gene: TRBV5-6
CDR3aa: CASIQKTGADTQYF
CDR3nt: TGTGCCAGCATCCAGAAGACAGGGGCAGATACGCAGTATTTT